This TCR beta chain stems from a study of blood T cells in healthy people across ages. Notes on the study in general: Long-lived and aged donors differed, with more naive CD4+ cells and higher diversity in the long-lived. Researchers report that TCR beta diversity correlated strongly with naive T cell percentage. Researchers judged that diversity estimates from one million T cells fell short of true values.

The study drew donors from healthy Caucasian individuals in Russia aged roughly 6 to 95. This clonotype was seen repeatedly, ten times or more. Antigen: not known. Primers used in a second PCR of about 6 to 11 cycles were a sample-barcoded 5' primer and a J-beta primer mix. MiXCR, applied by TCRdb to the 5' RACE reads, yields one record per CDR3 protein. The repertoire has 550,000 to 800,000 distinct CDR3 sequences, 32% of them found once; the top ten carry approximately 15%. The CDR3 contains 15 residues. The germline gives CDR1 LGHNA, CDR2 YSLEER. The V gene lost 1 base and the J gene lost 3 bases, with 13 bases spanning the gap.

The TCR was taken from a woman of 80 years or more in good health. V gene TRBV4-3 combines with J gene TRBJ2-7; tentatively, D is TRBD1 (6 bases). Sequenced: blood. The CDR3 DNA follows: TGCGCCAGCAGCCAAGCAGGGGTTGGCTACTACGAGCAGTACTTC. Translating gives CASSQAGVGYYEQYF.